A selection of T cell receptor beta chains follows, all from one sample in a study of post-analysis software for immune sequencing data. MiXCR, run by TCRdb on the PCR reads, gives a single entry per CDR3 protein. The data hold roughly 800,000 distinct CDR3 sequences, with 35% to 55% observed a single time. Sequencing used blood. The receptors were gathered from a girl between 10 and 17 years old with multiple sclerosis. CDR3s include the opening cysteine and the closing phenylalanine or tryptophan. The D gene is left open where the match is weak. Clone size is not always given. Where it is, it says once, few, many or a class for expanded clones.

TRBV30	TRBJ2-5	TRBD2	few	TGTGCCTGGAGTGGTGGGACTAGTTACCAAGAGACCCAGTACTTC	CAWSGGTSYQETQYF
TRBV5-1	TRBJ1-5	.	few	TGCGCCAGCAGCTTGTCAGGGTTGGGTCATCAGCCCCAGCATTTT	CASSLSGLGHQPQHF
TRBV12-3/TRBV12-4	TRBJ2-1	TRBD2	.	TGTGCCAGCAGCCCCGGGACTAGCGGGATATCCAATGAGCAGTTCTTC	CASSPGTSGISNEQFF
TRBV12-3/TRBV12-4	TRBJ2-7	TRBD1	.	TGTGCCAGCAGTTTAGGGGGACAGGGATCTCGGCAGTACTTC	CASSLGGQGSRQYF
TRBV20-1	TRBJ1-5	.	.	TGCAGTGCCTTCCCCTGGGGAATCGGGGGAGAAAGCAATCAGCCCCAGCATTTT	CSAFPWGIGGESNQPQHF
TRBV5-1	TRBJ2-7	TRBD2	.	TGCGCCAGCAGCTGGGTAGCGGGCTCCTACGAGCAGTACTTC	CASSWVAGSYEQYF
TRBV20-1	TRBJ2-1	.	once	TGCAGTGCTAGACAGGCGATTAGCTCCTACAATGAGCAGTTCTTC	CSARQAISSYNEQFF
TRBV12-3/TRBV12-4	TRBJ2-1	TRBD2	.	TGTGCCAGCAGTCCCCCGGGACTAGACACCTACAATGAGCAGTTCTTC	CASSPPGLDTYNEQFF
TRBV7-9	TRBJ2-3	.	.	TGTGCCAGCAGGGGGGGACTCCTCACAGATACACAGTATTTT	CASRGGLLTDTQYF
TRBV6-2/TRBV6-3	TRBJ1-1	.	few	TGTGCCAGCAGTTGGGCGGGGGGAATGAACACTGAAGCTTTCTTT	CASSWAGGMNTEAFF
TRBV6-6	TRBJ2-7	TRBD2	few	TGTGCCAGCAGTTACGGTGGTGCGGGAGAGCCCTACGAGCAGTACTTC	CASSYGGAGEPYEQYF
TRBV3-1	TRBJ2-5	TRBD1	few	TGTGCCAGCAGCCTATTACTGGACAGGGGGCCCTTCCAAGAGACCCAGTACTTC	CASSLLLDRGPFQETQYF
TRBV2	TRBJ2-3	TRBD2	once	TGTGCCAGCAGAGGGACTAGCGGCCACACAGATACGCAGTATTTT	CASRGTSGHTDTQYF
TRBV29-1	TRBJ2-1	.	.	TGCAGCGTTGAAAAGTCGGGGTGGGCGAACAATGAGCAGTTCTTC	CSVEKSGWANNEQFF
TRBV5-1	TRBJ2-1	TRBD1	.	TGCGCCAGCAGCCCCAGGGGGATGGCCTACAATGAGCAGTTCTTC	CASSPRGMAYNEQFF
TRBV20-1	TRBJ2-7	TRBD2	many	TGCAGTGCTAGAGATCTAGCGGGGGCCTCCTACGAGCAGTACTTC	CSARDLAGASYEQYF
TRBV7-9	TRBJ1-5	.	.	TGTGCCAGCAGCTTAGCCCGGAAGGGTAGCAATCAGCCCCAGCATTTT	CASSLARKGSNQPQHF
TRBV15	TRBJ2-4	.	.	TGTGCCACCAGCAGAGAGGTAACGGGAGCAGGGGAGCAGTACTTC	CATSREVTGAGEQYF
TRBV5-1	TRBJ2-5	TRBD2	.	TGCGCCAGCAGCTTGCCCGGGACTAGCGGTCAAGAGACCCAGTACTTC	CASSLPGTSGQETQYF
TRBV12-3/TRBV12-4	TRBJ2-1	.	.	TGTGCCAGCAGTCCCCAGGGACATGAGCAGTTCTTC	CASSPQGHEQFF
TRBV5-1	TRBJ2-7	TRBD1	.	TGCGCCAGCAGCTTGGCCGGCGGGACAGGGGCGAACTCCTACGAGCAGTACTTC	CASSLAGGTGANSYEQYF
TRBV7-2	TRBJ2-7	.	.	TGTGCCAGCAGCTCTCCGGGACGCCCTTCCTACGAGCAGTACTTC	CASSSPGRPSYEQYF